This TCR beta chain originates from a study of cytomegalovirus exposure and HLA in healthy donors. Whole-study results and caveats: Cytomegalovirus-associated status was assigned to about 170 TCR beta chains. Among TCR sequences, most were rare, though some public TCRs appeared in many donors. Reported results showed that the classifier diagnosed cytomegalovirus status with high specificity and sensitivity.

Libraries were prepared by immunoSEQ multiplex PCR; TCRdb keeps only in-frame clonotypes and omits some of them. The repertoire consists of 190,000 or so clones, with 65% to 90% occurring once and the leading ten covering under 15%. Points on this clone: The antigen is not known.

Material: PBMCs. The clonotype comes from a woman in her 30s in good health and CMV-seropositive.

The CDR3 is CATNQGAGQPQHF. The CDR3, as DNA: TGTGCCACCAATCAGGGGGCTGGTCAGCCCCAGCATTTT. This rearrangement joins TRBV19 to TRBJ1-5; TRBD1 agrees at 8 bases. Trimming cost V 10 bases and J 6 bases; bases outside gene matches: 8. The CDR3 is 13 residues long. Germline loops: CDR1 LNHDA, CDR2 SQIVND (reference sequence).